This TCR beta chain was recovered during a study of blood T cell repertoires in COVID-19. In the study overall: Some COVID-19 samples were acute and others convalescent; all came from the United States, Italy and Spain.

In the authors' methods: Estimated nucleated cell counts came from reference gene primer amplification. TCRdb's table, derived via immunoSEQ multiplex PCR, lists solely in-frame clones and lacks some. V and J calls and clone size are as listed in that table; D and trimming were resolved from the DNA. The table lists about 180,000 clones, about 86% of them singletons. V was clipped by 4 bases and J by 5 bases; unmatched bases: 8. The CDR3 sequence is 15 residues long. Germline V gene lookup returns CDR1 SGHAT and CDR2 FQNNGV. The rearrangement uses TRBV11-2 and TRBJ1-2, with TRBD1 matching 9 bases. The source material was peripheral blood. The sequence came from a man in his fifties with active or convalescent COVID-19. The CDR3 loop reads CASSSPQGARYGYTF. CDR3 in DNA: TGTGCCAGCAGCTCGCCACAGGGGGCAAGATATGGCTACACCTTC.